The rows below give T cell receptor beta chains drawn from one sample of a study of shared clonotypes between healthy human individuals. Produced via immunoSEQ multiplex PCR; TCRdb's table is partial and in-frame only. The data show 490,000 or so clones, 79% seen once. Sequences were obtained from PBMCs. The receptors were sampled from a middle-aged woman in good health. Some clones in this sample may be carry-over from other donors' samples. Each CDR3 is given with its conserved first and last residue. D genes are given only for firm matches. Only some rows state a clone size, as once, few, many or a class for expanded clones.

cdr3_length d_call j_call v_call clone_size cdr3_nt cdr3_aa
14 TRBD1 TRBJ1-1 TRBV10-3 . TGTGCCATCAGTGGAACAGGGGGGGACACTGAAGCTTTCTTT CAISGTGGDTEAFF
10 TRBD1 TRBJ1-2 TRBV27 once TGTGCCAGCAGTTCACGGACAGGCATCTTC CASSSRTGIF
14 . TRBJ1-6 TRBV10-3 . TGTGCCATCAGTGGAGGCAGGGTTAATTCACCCCTCCACTTT CAISGGRVNSPLHF
13 . TRBJ2-7 TRBV19 . TGTGCCAGTAGTCGCACAGGGTCCTACGAGCAGTACTTC CASSRTGSYEQYF
15 . TRBJ2-1 TRBV11-2 . TGTGCCAGCAGTTCACCGGGACGCTCTCGGGGGGAGCAGTTCTTC CASSSPGRSRGEQFF
14 TRBD1 TRBJ1-1 TRBV10-3 . TGTGCCATCAGCCGACAGGGGTTGAACACTGAAGCTTTCTTT CAISRQGLNTEAFF
16 . TRBJ1-2 TRBV7-2 few TGTGCCAGCACCGCGGGGGGGACCCCAAGGGACTATGGCTACACCTTC CASTAGGTPRDYGYTF
14 TRBD1 TRBJ2-7 TRBV30 . TGTGCCTGGAGTGCTATGGGACAGTTCTACGAGCAGTACTTC CAWSAMGQFYEQYF
14 . TRBJ2-7 TRBV6-5 . TGTGCCAGCACCAAGGCGGGAATCGCGGGCGAGCAGTACTTC CASTKAGIAGEQYF
15 . TRBJ2-5 TRBV5-6 . TGTGCCAGCAGCACCTCCGACTGGGTTGGTGCGACCCAGTACTTC CASSTSDWVGATQYF
18 TRBD2 TRBJ2-1 TRBV4-1 few TGCGCCAGCAGCCATCCCCGGACTAGCGGGAGGGCCGCCAATGAGCAGTTCTTC CASSHPRTSGRAANEQFF
17 TRBD1 TRBJ1-4 TRBV5-1 . TGCGCCAGCAGCCTGGGACAGACCTTTGCAACTAATGAAAAACTGTTTTTT CASSLGQTFATNEKLFF
16 . TRBJ2-1 TRBV19 once TGTGCCAGTAGTACGAGGACAGTTAGCTCCTACAATGAGCAGTTCTTC CASSTRTVSSYNEQFF
17 TRBD2 TRBJ2-5 TRBV18 . TGTGCCAGCTCACCACTTCATGCGGGAGTAATATCAGAGACCCAGTACTTC CASSPLHAGVISETQYF
14 . TRBJ2-7 TRBV18 . TGTGCCAGCTCACCCCAGAGCGACGCCTACGAGCAGTACTTC CASSPQSDAYEQYF
19 TRBD1 TRBJ1-4 TRBV4-2 . TGTGCCAGCAGCCCACGAACGGCAGGGGGCGCGTTTACTAATGAAAAACTGTTTTTT CASSPRTAGGAFTNEKLFF
13 . TRBJ2-7 TRBV29-1 . TGCAGCGTCATCCGGGACTCCTCCTACGAGCAGTACTTC CSVIRDSSYEQYF
14 . TRBJ2-2 TRBV7-6 . TGTGCCAGCAGCACCTACAGGGCCGCCGGGGAGCTGTTTTTT CASSTYRAAGELFF
14 TRBD1 TRBJ1-2 TRBV2 . TGTGCCAGCGAGGAGGCAGGGGGGAACTATGGCTACACCTTC CASEEAGGNYGYTF
13 . TRBJ2-7 TRBV2 . TGTGCCTCCGAGGGGGCGGGAGTTTACGAGCAGTACTTC CASEGAGVYEQYF
13 . TRBJ1-1 TRBV15 few TGTGCCACCAGCAGAACAGGAAACACTGAAGCTTTCTTT CATSRTGNTEAFF
13 TRBD2 TRBJ2-7 TRBV29-1 . TGCAGCGTTGAAGTTACTAGCGCCAACGAGCAGTACTTC CSVEVTSANEQYF
14 . TRBJ2-5 TRBV11-2 once TGTGCCAGCAGCTTAAGCTCCGGGAGAGAGACCCAGTACTTC CASSLSSGRETQYF
18 TRBD2 TRBJ2-7 TRBV25-1 . TGTGCCAGCATCCCCGGGACAGGGGGGACTAGCGGGACCTACGAGCAGTACTTC CASIPGTGGTSGTYEQYF
14 . TRBJ1-5 TRBV18 . TGTGCCAGCTCACCAGGGGTTTCTGATCAGCCCCAGCATTTT CASSPGVSDQPQHF
16 TRBD2 TRBJ2-2 TRBV4-2 . TGTGCCAGCAGCCACACTTTAGCGGGCCCCACCGGGGAGCTGTTTTTT CASSHTLAGPTGELFF
15 TRBD1 TRBJ1-5 TRBV6-1 once TGTGCCAGCAGGTTAACGACAGGGGCAAATCAGCCCCAGCATTTT CASRLTTGANQPQHF
13 . TRBJ1-1 TRBV29-1 few TGCAGCGTTGGCTCAGAAATGAACACTGAAGCTTTCTTT CSVGSEMNTEAFF
14 TRBD1 TRBJ1-4 TRBV11-1 few TGTGCCAGCAGCTCCGGGACAGGGAATGAAAAACTGTTTTTT CASSSGTGNEKLFF
15 TRBD1 TRBJ1-6 TRBV28 . TGTGCCAGCAGTCCCCTGGACAGGGATAATTCACCCCTCCACTTT CASSPLDRDNSPLHF
14 . TRBJ2-1 TRBV30 . TGTGCCTGGAGTGTACCGCGAGGGATGGGGATCCAGTTCTTC CAWSVPRGMGIQFF
13 TRBD1 TRBJ1-4 TRBV29-1 . TGCAGCGGGCAGACAGGGGGTAACAGTGGACTGTTTTTT CSGQTGGNSGLFF
12 . TRBJ1-1 TRBV5-6 . TGTGCCAGCAGCCTCGACAGGACTGGAGCTTTCTTT CASSLDRTGAFF
15 . TRBJ2-1 TRBV10-3 . TGTGCCATCAGTGAACCGGGGACCGGATACAATGAGCAGTTCTTC CAISEPGTGYNEQFF
14 . TRBJ2-7 TRBV11-1 . TGTGCCAGCAGCTTACGGGACACTTCCTACGAGCAGTACTTC CASSLRDTSYEQYF
13 . TRBJ2-2 TRBV28 once TGTGCCAGCATTACGGCGGGCACCGGGGAGCTGTTTTTT CASITAGTGELFF
12 . TRBJ1-2 TRBV19 few TGTGCCAGTAGTATGGGCACCTATGGCTACACCTTC CASSMGTYGYTF
13 . TRBJ2-2 TRBV6-5 . TGTGCCAGCAGTTACAGGCGGGGCGGGGAGCTGTTTTTT CASSYRRGGELFF
15 . TRBJ2-7 TRBV28 . TGTGCCAGCAGTTTGCCAGGGACGAGGTTCTACGAGCAGTACTTC CASSLPGTRFYEQYF
16 TRBD1 TRBJ1-5 TRBV6-1 . TGTGCCAGCAGTGGCGTCCGGACAGGGCGGGGTCAGCCCCAGCATTTT CASSGVRTGRGQPQHF
14 TRBD1 TRBJ1-6 TRBV2 . TGTGCCAGCAGCAGGGACAGGGGGTATTCACCCCTCCACTTT CASSRDRGYSPLHF
13 . TRBJ1-5 TRBV5-1 . TGCGCCAGCAGCTTTTTCGGGGATCAGCCCCAGCATTTT CASSFFGDQPQHF
14 . TRBJ2-3 TRBV5-1 . TGCGCCAGCAGTCTCAGGGGTCAGGGGGATACGCAGTATTTT CASSLRGQGDTQYF
14 . TRBJ2-7 TRBV5-1 . TGCGCCACTTCGGTGGGGGGGGCCCTTAGGGAGCAGTACTTC CATSVGGALREQYF
14 . TRBJ1-4 TRBV7-9 . TGTGCCAGCAGCGTCGGGACCGGTAATGAAAAACTGTTTTTT CASSVGTGNEKLFF
12 . TRBJ2-1 TRBV11-2 few TGTGCCAGCAGCTTAAGTTACAATGAGCAGTTCTTC CASSLSYNEQFF
13 TRBD2 TRBJ2-1 TRBV28 . TGTGCCAGTAGCGGGAGGTCCTACAATGAGCAGTTCTTC CASSGRSYNEQFF
16 TRBD1 TRBJ2-7 TRBV5-1 . TGCGCCAGCAGCTTGGGCGGACAGGGCGCGTTGGACGAGCAGTACTTC CASSLGGQGALDEQYF
16 . TRBJ2-7 TRBV6-4 . TGTGCCAGCAGTTCCAACGATTTTCGGGGTGGCTACGAGCAGTACTTC CASSSNDFRGGYEQYF
15 TRBD2 TRBJ2-1 TRBV7-2 . TGTGCCAGCAGCCGTCGGACTAGCTCTCAAAATGAGCAGTTCTTC CASSRRTSSQNEQFF